These 19 T cell receptor beta chains share one sample of origin, sequenced in a study of beta chain features in type 1 diabetes. General observations from the study: TCRB CDR3 length was moderately but significantly reduced in all four CD4+ subsets of Type 1 diabetes patients.

Their target antigens are unknown. Expressed TCRB transcripts were sequenced, since all the RNA that had been isolated was reverse transcribed. Produced via immunoSEQ multiplex PCR; TCRdb's table is partial and in-frame only. Here the sample spans 200,000 to 300,000 clones, roughly 11% being singletons. The sequencing input was naive CD4+ T cells from blood. The receptors were gathered from a man aged 25-40 years with type 1 diabetes.

This clone appeared a few times. V and J are TRBV19 and TRBJ1-1, with D tentatively TRBD1 (6 bases). CDR3 length equals 10 residues. V lost 10 bases to trimming and J lost 6 bases, with 9 bases between them. Germline V gene data show CDR1 as LNHDA and CDR2 as SQIVND (reference sequence). The CDR3, as DNA: TGTGCCACCAGGGGCTCTGAAGCTTTCTTT. Amino acids: CATRGSEAFF.

There are a few counts of this clone. CDR3 bases: TGTGCCAGCAGCTTAGGGACTATCTCCTACAATGAGCAGTTCTTC. Its protein product is CASSLGTISYNEQFF. This chain connects TRBV7-2 to TRBJ2-1; D may be TRBD2 (6 bases). CDR1 SGHTA and CDR2 FQGNSA come from the germline V gene. V lost 1 base, J lost 0 bases, and 7 bases lay in between. The CDR3 contains 15 residues.

This clone appeared once. V usage is TRBV19 and J usage is TRBJ1-5; tentatively, D is TRBD1 (6 bases). The CDR3 consists of 16 residues. Germline CDR1 LNHDA, CDR2 SQIVND (reference sequence). V lost 4 bases and J 1 base, leaving 14 bases between the germline ends. CDR3 region: CASSSHRAGSNQPQHF. In DNA form, the CDR3 reads TGTGCCAGTAGTAGCCACAGGGCTGGAAGCAATCAGCCCCAGCATTTT. Based on the CDR3 plus reference TRBV19 and TRBJ1-5, the full variable domain is DGGITQSPKYLFRKEGQNVTLSCEQNLNHDAMYWYRQDPGQGLRLIYYSQIVNDFQKGDIAEGYSVSREKKESFPLTVTSAQKNPTAFYLCASSSHRAGSNQPQHFGDGTRLSIL.

The chain employs TRBV25-1 and TRBJ2-5, with D maybe TRBD1 (7 bases). The V gene's germline CDR1 is MGHDK and CDR2 SYGVNS. This CDR3 is built from 14 residues. The V and J ends lost 6 bases and 2 bases respectively, with 13 bases between them. In DNA, the CDR3 is TGTGCCAGCAGACCAGGGGGGCCTCAAGAGACCCAGTACTTC. Its protein product is CASRPGGPQETQYF.

The chain employs TRBV7-2 and TRBJ1-5, with a tentative D call TRBD1 (5 bases). V gave up 7 bases and J gave up 3 bases, with 16 bases separating them. Per the germline V gene, CDR1 is SGHTA and CDR2 is FQGNSA. The CDR3 is made up of 15 amino acids. The CDR3 region has the DNA TGTGCCAGCAAGTCGAGCGGGGGACTCAATCAGCCCCAGCATTTT. This sequence encodes CASKSSGGLNQPQHF. The full variable domain, its missing parts supplied by reference TRBV7-2 and TRBJ1-5, is GAGVSQSPSNKVTEKGKDVELRCDPISGHTALYWYRQSLGQGLEFLIYFQGNSAPDKSGLPSDRFSAERTGGSVSTLTIQRTQQEDSAVYLCASKSSGGLNQPQHFGDGTRLSIL.

J is TRBJ1-1 and V is TRBV28, with 9 bases that match TRBD1. J was trimmed by 6 bases and V by 8 bases; bases with no gene match: 7. The CDR3 has 13 residues. Germline V lookup: CDR1 MDHEN, CDR2 SYDVKM. The CDR3 coding sequence is TGTGCCAGCTTATCGGGACAGGGTTCTGAAGCTTTCTTT. Protein: CASLSGQGSEAFF.

The sample holds a few counts of this clone. At one end, the junction sequence differs from germline, possibly due to a read error. This rearrangement joins TRBV6-6 to TRBJ2-6; tentative D call: TRBD2 (6 bases). The germline CDR1 and CDR2 sequences are MNHNY and SVGAGI (reference sequence). This CDR3 has 13 residues. In DNA, the CDR3 is TGTGCCGGCAGGGAGGCTGGGGCCAACGTCCTGACTTTC. Protein product: CAGREAGANVLTF.

This clone was detected a few times. CDR3: CASTLGPWKAPLHF. The CDR3 DNA sequence: TGTGCCAGCACCTTGGGCCCCTGGAAGGCACCCCTCCACTTT. The rearrangement joins TRBV6-6 to TRBJ1-6; no reliable D call. Germline V gene sequence: CDR1 MNHNY, CDR2 SVGAGI (reference sequence). V gave up 7 bases and J gave up 11 bases, with 18 bases separating them. CDR3 length: 14 residues.

This clone was detected only a few times. The chain couples TRBV30 to TRBJ2-1, with a tentative D call TRBD2 (6 bases). The CDR3 extends over 14 amino acids. Germline assignment: CDR1 GTSNPN and CDR2 SVGIG (reference sequence). Trimming took off 3 bases at V and 4 bases at J, with 13 bases between the two ends. As DNA, the CDR3 is TGTGCCTGGAGAGTCCGGGGGTTATACAATGAGCAGTTCTTC. Its protein product is CAWRVRGLYNEQFF.

This clone was seen only once. The chain links TRBV4-2 to TRBJ1-4; 9 bases map to TRBD1. This CDR3 has 16 amino acids. CDR1 and CDR2 from the germline V gene are LGHNA and YNFKEQ. The trim removed 1 base at V and 6 bases at J, leaving 6 bases unmatched. The CDR3: CASSQVGRDRDEKLFF. The CDR3 nucleotides read TGTGCCAGCAGCCAAGTTGGCCGGGACAGGGATGAAAAACTGTTTTTT.

The table lists this clone with a count of one. The chain carries TRBV7-3 and TRBJ2-3, with TRBD2 as a possible D gene (5 bases). Deletions cut 5 bases from V and 5 bases from J, with 17 bases between. CDR1 SGHTA and CDR2 FQGTGA come from the germline V gene. The CDR3 totals 15 residues. The CDR3 protein is CASSLGRHRGDTQYF. The CDR3 region has the DNA TGTGCCAGCAGCCTCGGACGCCACCGGGGAGATACGCAGTATTTT.

V usage is TRBV7-9 and J usage is TRBJ2-3; 11 bases are a match to TRBD2. CDR1 SEHNR and CDR2 FQNEAQ come from the germline V gene (reference sequence). The CDR3 is 16 residues long. The ends lost 5 bases at V and 8 bases at J; junction bases unmatched: 12. CDR3 coding DNA: TGTGCCAGCAGCCCCGGGACTAGCGGAGGACAGGGTACGCAGTATTTT. It specifies CASSPGTSGGQGTQYF.

The table lists this clone with a few counts. V is TRBV19 and J is TRBJ2-5, with D perhaps matching TRBD1 (5 bases). Trimming stripped 5 bases from V and 5 bases from J, with 12 bases between. The CDR3 is 13 amino acids. Germline assignment: CDR1 LNHDA and CDR2 SQIVND (reference sequence). The CDR3: CASSAPGSETQYF. CDR3 DNA sequence: TGTGCCAGTAGTGCCCCAGGGTCGGAGACCCAGTACTTC.

CDR3 coding DNA: TGTGCCAGCAGTGAAATTTGGGACAGAGCAAAAGAGCAGTACTTC. Translating it yields CASSEIWDRAKEQYF. The V gene is TRBV6-1, the J gene TRBJ2-7, with 7 bases aligning to TRBD1. The CDR3 loop spans 15 amino acids. Trimming took 2 bases from V and 7 from J; bases not matched to a gene: 11. In germline, CDR1 is MNHNS, CDR2 SASEGT.

This clone turned up a few times. The chain employs TRBV29-1 and TRBJ2-1; the D gene is possibly TRBD2 (6 bases). The V end lost 4 bases, the J end lost 5 bases, and 12 bases lay between the germline ends. There are 13 residues in the CDR3. The germline gives CDR1 SQVTM, CDR2 ANQGSEA. CDR3 residues: CSVVVSGHNEQFF. CDR3 in DNA: TGCAGCGTTGTTGTTAGCGGACACAATGAGCAGTTCTTC.

This clone was detected once. The chain has TRBV28 and TRBJ2-7; 7 positions agree with TRBD1. This CDR3 has 12 residues. Germline V gene data show CDR1 as MDHEN and CDR2 as SYDVKM. V lost 6 bases and J lost 4; bases outside the gene matches: 3. Written as DNA, the CDR3 is TGTGCCAGCAGGGGCAGGGGGTACGAGCAGTACTTC. The encoded protein is CASRGRGYEQYF.

This clone has just a few counts. The chain combines TRBV4-2 with TRBJ2-7; 9 bases match TRBD2. This CDR3 is built from 16 residues. V lost 2 bases to trimming and J lost 2 bases; unmatched junction nucleotides: 7. Germline lookup yields CDR1 LGHNA and CDR2 YNFKEQ. The CDR3 nucleotides are TGTGCCAGCAGCCAATCCACAGCGGGGGGACCCTACGAGCAGTACTTC. Translation: CASSQSTAGGPYEQYF.

This clone turned up a few times. The gene calls are TRBV2 and TRBJ2-2, with D unresolved. CDR3 length: 11 amino acids. Trimming left V 7 bases short and J 7 bases short, with 7 bases between. The germline V gene has CDR1 SNHLY and CDR2 FYNNEI. This chain's CDR3 is CASNINGELFF. The CDR3 nucleotides read TGTGCCAGCAATATAAACGGGGAGCTGTTTTTT.

This clone was counted a few times. The J gene is TRBJ1-1, the V gene TRBV6-6; no definite D call. The CDR3 consists of 13 residues. The germline V gene encodes CDR1 MNHNY and CDR2 SVGAGI (reference sequence). V was trimmed by 2 bases and J by 11 bases, leaving 15 bases between them. Written as DNA, the CDR3 is TGTGCCAGCAGTTACCTCGTCGAGAGAAACGCTTTCTTT. It is translated as CASSYLVERNAFF.